These T cell receptor beta chains were read from a single sample in a study of T cells after yellow fever vaccination. TCRdb fed the 5' RACE reads into MiXCR, producing one record per CDR3 protein. Of a few hundred thousand distinct CDR3 sequences in the sample, around 12% are singletons; the top ten hold 2.5% to 4%. The source was CD4+ T cells sorted from PBMCs, collected 15 days after the yellow fever booster vaccination. The origin of the receptors is a man in his late teens or twenties who received the YFV17D yellow fever vaccine. The CDR3 runs from the conserved cysteine through the conserved F or W. A D gene is named only where the DNA matches it firmly. A clone size is listed for some rows: how often the clone was seen (once, few, many), or a class if it is expanded.

TRBJ1-4,14,.,.,TRBV19,CASTGANSWEGLFF,TGTGCCAGTACAGGGGCGAATTCATGGGAAGGACTGTTTTTT
TRBJ1-6,17,.,few,TRBV3-1,CASSPPGAVRGGSPLHF,TGTGCCAGCAGCCCTCCTGGGGCGGTGAGAGGAGGTTCACCCCTCCACTTT
TRBJ2-5,17,TRBD2,few,TRBV3-1,CASSPPGLAGGRETQYF,TGTGCCAGCAGCCCTCCGGGACTAGCGGGGGGGCGGGAGACCCAGTACTTC
TRBJ1-6,14,.,.,TRBV3-1,CASSQETDYSPLHF,TGTGCCAGCAGCCAGGAAACCGACTATTCACCCCTCCACTTT
TRBJ2-6,18,TRBD2,.,TRBV15,CATSLRGGPGIGANVLTF,TGTGCCACCAGCCTCCGGGGAGGGCCTGGTATAGGGGCCAACGTCCTGACTTTC
TRBJ2-3,13,.,.,TRBV20-1,CSVFGRGTDTQYF,TGCAGTGTATTTGGGAGAGGTACAGATACGCAGTATTTT
TRBJ2-6,14,.,few,TRBV5-6,CASSPRSGANVLTF,TGTGCCAGCAGCCCCCGCTCTGGGGCCAACGTCCTGACTTTC
TRBJ2-5,13,.,.,TRBV12-3/TRBV12-4,CASRRLDQETQYF,TGTGCCAGCAGACGACTAGACCAAGAGACCCAGTACTTC
TRBJ2-7,15,.,.,TRBV6-5,CASSRGTPDSYEQYF,TGTGCCAGCAGCCGAGGGACACCGGACTCCTACGAGCAGTACTTC
TRBJ2-2,15,.,few,TRBV7-2,CASTRGAPNTGELFF,TGTGCCAGCACCCGGGGCGCACCGAACACCGGGGAGCTGTTTTTT
TRBJ2-4,18,.,.,TRBV25-1,CASSETGTKDLAKNIQYF,TGTGCCAGCAGTGAGACCGGGACGAAAGACCTAGCCAAAAACATTCAGTACTTC
TRBJ1-5,9,.,many,TRBV23-1,CASIQPQHF,TGCGCCAGCATTCAGCCCCAGCATTTT
TRBJ2-1,13,.,few,TRBV20-1,CSGSIGPYNEQFF,TGCAGTGGGAGCATCGGGCCCTACAATGAGCAGTTCTTC
TRBJ2-1,16,.,few,TRBV20-1,CSAIPVLGATYNEQFF,TGCAGTGCTATCCCCGTCTTGGGGGCCACCTACAATGAGCAGTTCTTC
TRBJ2-5,16,TRBD1,few,TRBV7-2,CASSLGQGQGQETQYF,TGTGCCAGCAGCTTGGGCCAGGGACAGGGACAAGAGACCCAGTACTTC
TRBJ1-2,14,.,few,TRBV7-2,CASSQRQGRSGYTF,TGTGCCAGCAGCCAACGTCAAGGGCGTTCTGGCTACACCTTC
TRBJ1-1,15,TRBD1,once,TRBV18,CASSTRLQGYSEAFF,TGTGCCAGCTCGACGAGACTACAGGGGTATAGTGAAGCTTTCTTT
TRBJ1-2,11,.,many,TRBV4-3,CASSQGFGYTF,TGCGCCAGCAGCCAAGGGTTTGGCTACACCTTC
TRBJ1-5,16,.,once,TRBV6-2/TRBV6-3,CASSYLVRGKGQPQHF,TGTGCCAGCAGTTACCTCGTGAGGGGGAAGGGACAGCCCCAGCATTTT
TRBJ2-3,16,.,many,TRBV4-3,CASSPPGGPCTDTQYF,TGCGCCAGCAGCCCTCCCGGGGGGCCCTGCACAGATACGCAGTATTTT
TRBJ2-1,13,.,.,TRBV10-3,CAITRGQNNEQFF,TGTGCCATCACCCGAGGACAGAACAATGAGCAGTTCTTC
TRBJ2-3,14,.,.,TRBV6-6,CASSSTYQLDTQYF,TGTGCCAGCAGCTCCACTTACCAACTAGATACGCAGTATTTT